One sample yielded the 8 T cell receptor beta chains listed below, sequenced in a study of blood T cell repertoires in COVID-19. Assay: immunoSEQ multiplex PCR; the TCRdb copy retains only in-frame clones and omits some. The table lists under 200,000 clones, 60% to 80% of them singletons. Material for sequencing was peripheral blood. All receptors derive from a man between 65 and 79 years old with acute or convalescent COVID-19.

The V and J genes are TRBV28 and TRBJ1-4; perhaps TRBD1 as D (5 bases). CDR3 size: 16 residues. Per germline, CDR1 MDHEN and CDR2 SYDVKM. Trimming pared 5 bases from V and 0 bases from J, leaving 13 bases between. CDR3 sequence (DNA): TGTGCCAGCAGTCGACCCTGGACAACAACTAATGAAAAACTGTTTTTT. This translates into CASSRPWTTTNEKLFF.

CDR3 amino acids: CASQQLAGVTYEQYF. Here the CDR3 DNA reads TGTGCCAGCCAACAACTAGCGGGCGTTACCTACGAGCAGTACTTC. The rearrangement links TRBV6-1 to TRBJ2-7; TRBD2 matches 9 bases. CDR1 is MNHNS, CDR2 SASEGT, per germline. The CDR3 length is 15 residues. Trimming at V came to 8 bases and at J to 2 bases, leaving 10 bases not matched to a gene.

The chain is built from TRBV11-3 and TRBJ2-1; 11 bases line up with TRBD2. This CDR3 has 15 amino acids. Unmatched junction bases numbered 4, after V lost 4 bases and J lost 5 bases. Per germline, CDR1 SGHNT and CDR2 YENEEA. The CDR3 nucleotides read TGTGCCAGCAGCTCGGGGACTAGCGGTAACAATGAGCAGTTCTTC. This translates into CASSSGTSGNNEQFF.

The chain uses TRBV19 and TRBJ1-4; D might be TRBD1 (6 bases). V was pared by 3 bases and J by 7 bases, with 15 bases between. The CDR3 consists of 15 residues. The V gene's germline CDR1 is LNHDA and CDR2 SQIVND (reference sequence). The CDR3 bases are TGTGCCAGTAGTATTCAAGGGGGAAGGGGTGAAAAACTGTTTTTT. Residues: CASSIQGGRGEKLFF.

The chain's CDR3 is CASSKPKAGLNTGELFF. DNA for the CDR3: TGTGCCAGCAGCAAGCCCAAGGCGGGACTTAACACCGGGGAGCTGTTTTTT. V and J are TRBV7-2 and TRBJ2-2, with a possible D match to TRBD2 (6 bases). Germline CDR1 SGHTA, CDR2 FQGNSA. The germline V and J ends were trimmed by 5 bases and 2 bases, with 18 bases remaining between them. The CDR3 is 17 residues long.

The V gene is TRBV12-3 or TRBV12-4, the J gene TRBJ2-3; perhaps TRBD1 as D (5 bases). Between the trimmed V and J ends, which lost 6 bases and 4 bases, there was a span of 11 bases. The CDR3 sequence is 13 residues long. Here the CDR3 reads CASRPQGADTQYF. CDR3 sequence (DNA): TGTGCCAGCAGACCGCAGGGTGCAGATACGCAGTATTTT.

This clone appeared a few times. The chain links TRBV7-8 to TRBJ2-1, with TRBD1 as a possible D gene (6 bases). CDR3 size: 17 residues. V gave up 5 bases and J gave up 5 bases, with 22 bases separating them. Germline V gene lookup returns CDR1 SGHVS and CDR2 FQNEAQ. CDR3 in amino acids: CASSTYRVTLADNEQFF. In DNA, the CDR3 is TGTGCCAGCAGCACCTACAGGGTCACGCTCGCCGACAATGAGCAGTTCTTC.

The chain links TRBV6-5 to TRBJ2-7; TRBD1 matches at 7 bases. Germline V gene data show CDR1 as MNHEY and CDR2 as SVGAGI. The trim removed 6 bases at V and 0 bases at J, leaving 8 bases unmatched. CDR3 length equals 15 residues. The DNA of the CDR3 is TGTGCCAGCAGCCTAGACAGGGTGAGCTCCTACGAGCAGTACTTC. Translated, it gives CASSLDRVSSYEQYF.